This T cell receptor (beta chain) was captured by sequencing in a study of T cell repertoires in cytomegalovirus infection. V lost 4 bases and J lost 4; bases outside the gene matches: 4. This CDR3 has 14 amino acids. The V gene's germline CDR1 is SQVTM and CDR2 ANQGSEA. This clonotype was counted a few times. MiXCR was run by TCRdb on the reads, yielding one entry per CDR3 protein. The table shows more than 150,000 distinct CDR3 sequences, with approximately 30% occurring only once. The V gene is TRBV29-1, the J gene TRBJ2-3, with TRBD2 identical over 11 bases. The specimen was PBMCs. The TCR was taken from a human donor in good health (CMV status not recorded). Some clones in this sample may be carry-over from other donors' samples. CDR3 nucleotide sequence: TGCAGCGTTGTGGATAGCGGGGGGGCAGATACGCAGTATTTT. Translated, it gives CSVVDSGGADTQYF.